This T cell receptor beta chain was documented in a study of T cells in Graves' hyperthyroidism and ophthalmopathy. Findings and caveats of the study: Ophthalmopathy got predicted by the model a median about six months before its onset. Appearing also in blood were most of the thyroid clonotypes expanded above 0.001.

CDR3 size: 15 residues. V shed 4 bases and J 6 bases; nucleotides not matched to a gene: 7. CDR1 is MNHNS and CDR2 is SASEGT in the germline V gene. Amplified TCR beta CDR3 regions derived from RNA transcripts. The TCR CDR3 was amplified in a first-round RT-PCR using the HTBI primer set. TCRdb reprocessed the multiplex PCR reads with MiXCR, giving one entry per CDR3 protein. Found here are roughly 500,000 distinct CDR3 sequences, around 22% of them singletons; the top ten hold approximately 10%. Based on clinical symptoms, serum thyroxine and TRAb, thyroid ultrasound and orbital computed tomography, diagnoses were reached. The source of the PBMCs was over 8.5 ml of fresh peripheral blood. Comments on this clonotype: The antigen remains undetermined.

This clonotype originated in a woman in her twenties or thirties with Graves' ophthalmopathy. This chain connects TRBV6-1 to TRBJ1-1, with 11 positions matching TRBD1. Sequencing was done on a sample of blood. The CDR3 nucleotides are TGTGCCAGCAGTGGACTTTTGGGACAGGGGGCTGAAGCTTTCTTT. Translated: CASSGLLGQGAEAFF.